Here is one T cell receptor beta chain with its context. Its antigen is unknown. An amount of RNA that ranged from roughly 0.5 to 1 ug was reverse transcribed with random hexamers. It was immunoSEQ multiplex PCR that amplified TCR beta CDR3 across 54 Vbeta and 13 Jbeta. TCRdb processed the immunoSEQ multiplex PCR reads anew with MiXCR; each CDR3 protein has one entry. This sample yields about 300,000 distinct CDR3 sequences, of which around 85% are seen a single time; roughly 0.21% belongs to the top ten. This specimen belongs to a study of CD8 T cells in Susac syndrome. General study results and limits: The study's TCR sequencing and HLA analysis drew on a certain number of individuals. That number was acknowledged as relatively small.

Per the germline V gene, CDR1 is SGDLS and CDR2 is YYNGEE. Trimming at V came to 3 bases and at J to 6 bases, leaving 8 bases not matched to a gene. The CDR3 length is 15 residues. The chain employs TRBV9 and TRBJ2-3; 9 bases line up with TRBD1. Source material: CD8+ T cells from PBMCs. The clonotype originates from a human donor with multiple sclerosis. The CDR3 spells CASSGGQGVRDTQYF. The CDR3 region has the DNA TGTGCCAGCAGCGGGGGACAGGGAGTACGTGATACGCAGTATTTT.